This T cell receptor (beta chain) derives from a study of cytomegalovirus exposure and HLA in healthy donors. On the study more broadly: About 85 million unique TCRs from HLA-typed donors were held in an early release of data.

Per the germline V gene, CDR1 is SGHNT and CDR2 is YYREEE (reference sequence). The CDR3 spans 14 residues. Everyone who donated was a healthy bone marrow donor. Use of 60 Vbeta and 13 Jbeta primers characterized the PCR. In the authors' methods: Unique TCR beta chains numbered roughly 83 million in a later analysis, with approximately 10 million shared. The repertoire was sequenced with immunoSEQ multiplex PCR; TCRdb's copy has only in-frame clones and lacks some. That table gives V, J and clone size, and the DNA gave D and trimming. The repertoire includes 150,000 to 250,000 clones, approximately 80% of them detected once, and approximately 0.092% sits in the top ten.

The gene calls are TRBV5-4 and TRBJ2-5, with 8 bases fitting TRBD2. The tail of the sequence fits TRBJ2-7 better, so the J call may be wrong. The sequencing input was PBMCs. The sequence was collected from a boy aged 2 to 10 in good health and CMV-seronegative. CDR3 residues: CASSTRGGLGEQYF. The CDR3 DNA reads as TGTGCCAGCAGCACCCGGGGGGGGCTGGGCGAGCAGTACTTC.